This TCR beta chain stems from a study of OX40 agonist ivuxolimab in advanced cancers. Across the whole study: People who had prior anti-PD-1, anti-PD-L1 or anti-CTLA-4 therapy could take part, and 40% had some. Partial responses were observed in three patients, of whom one had hepatocellular carcinoma and two had cutaneous melanoma. General study results and limits: Expanded clones belonging to CD8+ T cells outnumbered, on average, those of CD4+. Clonal expansion by week 6 occurred in CD4+ and CD8+ blood T cells (at 0.1 to 3.0 mg/kg).

In the case of this clone: Its antigen is unidentified.

The table came from immunoSEQ multiplex PCR; TCRdb's copy has only in-frame clones and leaves some out. The table shows roughly 90,000 clones, with more than 75% occurring only once. Trimming took 6 bases from V and 5 from J; bases not matched to a gene: 1. Looked up from germline, CDR1 is LNHDA and CDR2 is SQIVND (reference sequence). The CDR3 totals 13 residues. The TCR originated in an adult with an advanced solid tumor such as melanoma, head and neck, liver or kidney cancer. This chain joins TRBV19 and TRBJ2-2; TRBD1 agrees at 9 bases. Sequences were derived from CD4+ or CD8+ T cells sorted from blood, sampled in a trial of the OX40 agonist ivuxolimab. CDR3 DNA: TGTGCCAGTAGGGACAGGGGTACCGGGGAGCTGTTTTTT. This gives the protein CASRDRGTGELFF.